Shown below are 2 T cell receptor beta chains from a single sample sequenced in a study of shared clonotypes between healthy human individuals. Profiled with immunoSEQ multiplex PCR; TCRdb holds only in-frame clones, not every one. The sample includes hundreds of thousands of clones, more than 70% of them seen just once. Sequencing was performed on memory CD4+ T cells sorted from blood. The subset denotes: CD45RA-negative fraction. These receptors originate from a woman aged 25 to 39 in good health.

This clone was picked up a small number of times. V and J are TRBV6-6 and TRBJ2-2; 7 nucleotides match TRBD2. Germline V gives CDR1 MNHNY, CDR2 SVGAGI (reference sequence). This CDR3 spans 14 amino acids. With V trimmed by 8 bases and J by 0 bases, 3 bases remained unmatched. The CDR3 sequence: CASRLAPNTGELFF. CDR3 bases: TGTGCCAGCCGACTAGCCCCGAACACCGGGGAGCTGTTTTTT.

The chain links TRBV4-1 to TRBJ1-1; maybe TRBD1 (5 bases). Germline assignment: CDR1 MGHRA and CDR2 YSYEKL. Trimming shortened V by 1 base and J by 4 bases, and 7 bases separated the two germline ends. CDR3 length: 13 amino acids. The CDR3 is CASSQVGGTEAFF. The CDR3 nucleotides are TGCGCCAGCAGCCAAGTGGGGGGCACTGAAGCTTTCTTT.